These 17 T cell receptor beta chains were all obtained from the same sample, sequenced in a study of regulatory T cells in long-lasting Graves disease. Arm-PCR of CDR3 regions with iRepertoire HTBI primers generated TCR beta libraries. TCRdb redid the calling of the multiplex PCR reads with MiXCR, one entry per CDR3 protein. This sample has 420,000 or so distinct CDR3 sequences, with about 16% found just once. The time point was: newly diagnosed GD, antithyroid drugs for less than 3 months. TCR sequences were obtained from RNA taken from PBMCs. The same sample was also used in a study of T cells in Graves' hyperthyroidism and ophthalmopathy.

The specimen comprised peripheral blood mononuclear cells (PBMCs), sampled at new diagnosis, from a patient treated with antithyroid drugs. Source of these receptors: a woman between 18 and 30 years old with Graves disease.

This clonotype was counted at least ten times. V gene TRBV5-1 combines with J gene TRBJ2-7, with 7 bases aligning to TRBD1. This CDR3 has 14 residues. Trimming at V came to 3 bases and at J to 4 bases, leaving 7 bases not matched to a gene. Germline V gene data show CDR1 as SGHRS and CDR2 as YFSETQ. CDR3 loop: CASSWDSPRYEQYF. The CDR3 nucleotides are TGCGCCAGCAGCTGGGACAGCCCTCGGTACGAGCAGTACTTC.

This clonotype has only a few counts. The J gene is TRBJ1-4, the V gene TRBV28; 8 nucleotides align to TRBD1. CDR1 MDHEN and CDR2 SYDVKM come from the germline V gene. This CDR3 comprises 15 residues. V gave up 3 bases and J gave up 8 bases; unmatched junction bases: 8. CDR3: CASSFRAGGSEKLFF. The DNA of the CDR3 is TGTGCCAGCAGTTTTAGAGCAGGGGGCTCGGAAAAACTGTTTTTT.

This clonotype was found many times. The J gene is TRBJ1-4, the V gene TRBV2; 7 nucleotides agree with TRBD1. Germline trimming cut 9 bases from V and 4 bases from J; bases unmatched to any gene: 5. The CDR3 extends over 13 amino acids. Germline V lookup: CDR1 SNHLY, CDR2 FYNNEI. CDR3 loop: CASGDSLNEKLFF. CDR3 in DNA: TGTGCCAGTGGGGACAGCCTTAATGAAAAACTGTTTTTT.

CDR3 coding DNA: TGTGCCAGCAGCTTACCACAGGGGGAGGTCTACGAGCAGTACTTC. It encodes CASSLPQGEVYEQYF. The chain carries TRBV28 and TRBJ2-7, with 8 positions matching TRBD1. Germline lookup yields CDR1 MDHEN and CDR2 SYDVKM. This CDR3 comprises 15 residues. After removal of 6 bases from V and 3 bases from J, the junction contained 10 bases not matched to a gene.

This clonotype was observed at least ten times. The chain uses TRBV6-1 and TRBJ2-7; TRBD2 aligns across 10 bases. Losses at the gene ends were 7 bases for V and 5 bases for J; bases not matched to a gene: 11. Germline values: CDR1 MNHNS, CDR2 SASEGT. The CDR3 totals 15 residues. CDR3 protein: CASTPGLAVSHEQYF. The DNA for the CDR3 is TGTGCCAGCACCCCCGGACTAGCGGTTTCCCACGAGCAGTACTTC.

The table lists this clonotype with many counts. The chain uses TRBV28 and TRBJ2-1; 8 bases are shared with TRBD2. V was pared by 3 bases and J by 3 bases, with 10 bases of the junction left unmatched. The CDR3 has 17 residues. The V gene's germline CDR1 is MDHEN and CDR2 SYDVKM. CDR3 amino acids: CASSFLLAGGYYNEQFF. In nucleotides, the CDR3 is TGTGCCAGCAGTTTCCTACTGGCGGGAGGATACTACAATGAGCAGTTCTTC.

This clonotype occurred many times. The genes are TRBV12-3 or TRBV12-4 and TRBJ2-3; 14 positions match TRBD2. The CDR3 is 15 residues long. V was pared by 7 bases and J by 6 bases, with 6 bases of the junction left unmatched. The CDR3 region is CASKGLAGVGDTQYF. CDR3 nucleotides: TGTGCCAGCAAGGGACTAGCGGGAGTTGGGGATACGCAGTATTTT.

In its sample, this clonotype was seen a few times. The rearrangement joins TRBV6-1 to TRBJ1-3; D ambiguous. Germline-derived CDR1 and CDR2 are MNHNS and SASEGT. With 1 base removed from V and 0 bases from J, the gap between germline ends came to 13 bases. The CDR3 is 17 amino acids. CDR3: CASSEGLRPSSGNTIYF. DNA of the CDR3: TGTGCCAGCAGTGAAGGGTTAAGACCCAGCTCTGGAAACACCATATATTTT.

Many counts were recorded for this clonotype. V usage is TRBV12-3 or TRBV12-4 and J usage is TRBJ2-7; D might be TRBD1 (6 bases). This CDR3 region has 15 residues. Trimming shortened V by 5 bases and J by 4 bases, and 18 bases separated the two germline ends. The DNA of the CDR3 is TGTGCCAGCAGTCCGGGGACACCGTTCCCATACGAGCAGTACTTC. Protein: CASSPGTPFPYEQYF.

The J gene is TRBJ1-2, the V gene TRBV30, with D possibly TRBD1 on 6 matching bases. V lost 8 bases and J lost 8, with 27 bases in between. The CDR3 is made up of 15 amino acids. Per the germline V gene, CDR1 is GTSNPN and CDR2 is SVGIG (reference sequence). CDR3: CARPPALTGRSGYTF. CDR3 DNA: TGTGCCAGGCCTCCAGCCCTAACAGGGAGGAGCGGCTACACCTTC.

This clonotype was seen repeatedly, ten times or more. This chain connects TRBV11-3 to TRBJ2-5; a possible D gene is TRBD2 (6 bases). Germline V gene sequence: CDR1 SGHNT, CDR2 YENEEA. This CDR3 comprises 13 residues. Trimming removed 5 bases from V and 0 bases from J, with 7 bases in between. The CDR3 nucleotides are TGTGCCAGCAGCCGGGACTACCAAGAGACCCAGTACTTC. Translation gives CASSRDYQETQYF. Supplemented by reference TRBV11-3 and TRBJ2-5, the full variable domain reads EAGVVQSPRYKIIEKKQPVAFWCNPISGHNTLYWYLQNLGQGPELLIRYENEEAVDDSQLPKDRFSAERLKGVDSTLKIQPAELGDSAVYLCASSRDYQETQYFGPGTRLLVL.

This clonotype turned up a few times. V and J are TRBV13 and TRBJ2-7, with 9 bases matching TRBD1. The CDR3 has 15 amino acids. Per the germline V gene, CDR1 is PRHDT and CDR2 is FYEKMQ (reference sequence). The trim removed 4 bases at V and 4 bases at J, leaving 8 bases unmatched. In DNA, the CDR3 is TGTGCCAGCAGCTCCGGGACAGGGCGCCAGTACGAGCAGTACTTC. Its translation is CASSSGTGRQYEQYF.

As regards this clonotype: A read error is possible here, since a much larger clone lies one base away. Here the CDR3 DNA reads TGTGCCAGCACCCTCCACGGGCGGGGAGGTTACGAGCAGTACTTC. Translation gives CASTLHGRGGYEQYF. This chain uses TRBV28 with TRBJ2-7, with a tentative D call TRBD2 (6 bases). CDR3 length: 15 residues. V lost 7 bases and J lost 4, with 20 bases in between. The V gene's germline CDR1 is MDHEN and CDR2 SYDVKM.

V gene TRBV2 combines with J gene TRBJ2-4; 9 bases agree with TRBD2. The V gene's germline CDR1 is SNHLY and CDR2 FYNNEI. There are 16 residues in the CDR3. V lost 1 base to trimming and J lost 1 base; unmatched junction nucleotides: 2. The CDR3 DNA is TGTGCCAGCAGTGAAGGTAGCGGGAGCGCCAAAAACATTCAGTACTTC. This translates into CASSEGSGSAKNIQYF. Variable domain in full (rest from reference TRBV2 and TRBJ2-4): EPEVTQTPSHQVTQMGQEVILRCVPISNHLYFYWYRQILGQKVEFLVSFYNNEISEKSEIFDDQFSVERPDGSNFTLKIRSTKLEDSAMYFCASSEGSGSAKNIQYFGAGTRLSVL.

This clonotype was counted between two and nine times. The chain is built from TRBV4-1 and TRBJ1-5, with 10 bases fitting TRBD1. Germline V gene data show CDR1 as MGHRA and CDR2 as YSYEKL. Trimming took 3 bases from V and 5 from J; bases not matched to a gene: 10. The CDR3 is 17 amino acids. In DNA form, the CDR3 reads TGCGCCAGCAGCCAGGGACAGGGGCAGAAATTCGATCAGCCCCAGCATTTT. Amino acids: CASSQGQGQKFDQPQHF.

CDR3: CASSPRGVSSYNEQFF. In nucleotides, the CDR3 is TGTGCCAGCAGCCCCCGAGGTGTCAGCTCCTACAATGAGCAGTTCTTC. V is TRBV11-3 and J is TRBJ2-1; no clear D gene. This CDR3 has 16 residues. From germline, CDR1 is SGHNT and CDR2 YENEEA. Trimming took off 5 bases at V and 0 bases at J, with 14 bases between the two ends.

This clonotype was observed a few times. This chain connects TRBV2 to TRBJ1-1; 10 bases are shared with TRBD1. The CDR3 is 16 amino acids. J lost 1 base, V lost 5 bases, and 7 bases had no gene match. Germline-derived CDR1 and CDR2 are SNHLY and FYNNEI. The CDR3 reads CASSTGTGVGNTEAFF. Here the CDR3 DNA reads TGTGCCAGCAGTACTGGGACAGGGGTGGGGAACACTGAAGCTTTCTTT.